Listed here are 20 T cell receptor beta chains from one sample, sequenced in a study of T cells after posttransplantation cyclophosphamide. The protocol was immunoSEQ multiplex PCR, while the TCRdb copy is restricted to in-frame clones and leaves out a portion. There are 13,000 to 15,000 clones in the sample; around 74% occur only once, and around 1.2% lies in the top ten. Material: memory CD4+ T cells sorted from PBMCs. The source is a man aged 45 to 65.

The V call is TRBV7-2, the J call TRBJ1-3; tentative D call: TRBD1 (5 bases). The CDR3 length is 15 residues. Germline V CDR1 and CDR2: SGHTA, FQGNSA. Trimming took off 1 base at V and 4 bases at J, with 11 bases between the two ends. The CDR3 coding sequence is TGTGCCAGCAGCTTAGGCAGGGTTCTCGGAAACACCATATATTTT. It yields the protein CASSLGRVLGNTIYF.

This clone was detected only a few times. The chain employs TRBV4-2 and TRBJ2-1, with TRBD2 matching over 7 bases. V trimming: 4 bases; J trimming: 4 bases; junction bases outside the gene matches: 13. This CDR3 contains 17 residues. CDR1 and CDR2 (germline): LGHNA, YNFKEQ. The CDR3 nucleotides are TGTGCCAGCAGCCGTATTGGGGCGGGAGATAGTTACAATGAGCAGTTCTTC. This translates into CASSRIGAGDSYNEQFF.

The chain has TRBV4-1 and TRBJ1-2, with D possibly being TRBD1 (5 bases). This CDR3 comprises 14 residues. The V and J ends lost 2 bases and 6 bases respectively, with 13 bases between them. Germline assignment: CDR1 MGHRA and CDR2 YSYEKL. The CDR3 sequence is CASSQPGRNHGYTF. For the CDR3, the DNA is TGCGCCAGCAGCCAACCAGGGAGGAATCATGGCTACACCTTC.

This clone occurred a few times. The V and J genes are TRBV4-3 and TRBJ1-1; D may be TRBD1 (6 bases). Trimming stripped 1 base from V and 6 bases from J, with 15 bases between. The CDR3 has 15 residues. CDR1 and CDR2 (germline): LGHNA, YSLEER. CDR3 nucleotides: TGCGCCAGCAGCCAAGTGTCAGCAGGGGCCGCTGAAGCTTTCTTT. Protein product: CASSQVSAGAAEAFF.

The chain has TRBV14 and TRBJ1-3, with TRBD1 matching 7 bases. J gave up 1 base and V 4 bases, and 4 bases lay outside the gene matches. This CDR3 comprises 15 residues. Per germline, CDR1 SGHDN and CDR2 FVKESK. CDR3 amino acids: CASSRQTGSGNTIYF. The CDR3 DNA reads TGTGCCAGCAGCCGACAGACAGGGTCTGGAAACACCATATATTTT.

For the CDR3, the DNA is TGTGCCAGTACTAACGCTGGGGCCAACGTCCTGACTTTC. Its translation: CASTNAGANVLTF. This chain connects TRBV11-1 to TRBJ2-6, with unresolved D. Germline V lookup: CDR1 SGHAT, CDR2 FQDESV (reference sequence). The CDR3 runs to 13 residues. V lost 9 bases and J 2 bases, leaving 8 bases between the germline ends.

V gene TRBV6-1 combines with J gene TRBJ2-3; weak D call: TRBD1 (5 bases). V was trimmed by 6 bases and J by 2 bases, leaving 12 bases between them. The CDR3 is 14 amino acids. Germline V gene data show CDR1 as MNHNS and CDR2 as SASEGT. CDR3 protein: CASRRTLATDTQYF. CDR3 nucleotides: TGTGCCAGCAGGAGGACATTAGCCACAGATACGCAGTATTTT.

The J gene is TRBJ2-3, the V gene TRBV7-2, with 11 bases aligning to TRBD2. Germline trimming cut 7 bases from V and 7 bases from J; bases unmatched to any gene: 4. Germline V gene lookup returns CDR1 SGHTA and CDR2 FQGNSA. The CDR3 has 13 amino acids. CDR3 protein: CASISGGANTQYF. The CDR3 DNA follows: TGTGCCAGCATTAGCGGGGGGGCTAATACGCAGTATTTT.

The chain is built from TRBV5-1 and TRBJ1-2; D call uncertain. The CDR3 length is 14 residues. Looked up from germline, CDR1 is SGHRS and CDR2 is YFSETQ. Trimming pared 5 bases from V and 2 bases from J, leaving 13 bases between. CDR3 sequence: CASRILTGNYGYTF. The DNA of the CDR3 is TGCGCCAGCAGGATTTTAACGGGGAACTATGGCTACACCTTC.

The rearrangement uses TRBV30 and TRBJ1-2, with D possibly matching TRBD1 (5 bases). The CDR3 length is 15 residues. Germline V gene lookup returns CDR1 GTSNPN and CDR2 SVGIG (reference sequence). Trimming shortened V by 0 bases and J by 4 bases, and 15 bases separated the two germline ends. CDR3 in amino acids: CAWSVQASIPYGYTF. Written as DNA, the CDR3 is TGTGCCTGGAGTGTACAGGCGTCCATACCCTATGGCTACACCTTC.

V is TRBV6-6 and J is TRBJ1-3; a possible D gene is TRBD1 (5 bases). The V gene's germline CDR1 is MNHNY and CDR2 SVGAGI (reference sequence). V lost 5 bases to trimming and J lost 4 bases, with 12 bases between them. The CDR3 covers 14 residues. CDR3 coding DNA: TGTGCCAGCAGTCGGACCCAGGGAGGAAACACCATATATTTT. This gives the protein CASSRTQGGNTIYF.

The V call is TRBV5-1, the J call TRBJ2-1; 9 nucleotides agree with TRBD1. The CDR3 sequence is 17 residues long. Germline loops: CDR1 SGHRS, CDR2 YFSETQ. V lost 3 bases and J lost 6; bases outside the gene matches: 13. The CDR3 DNA sequence: TGCGCCAGCAGCTCCGCCGGGGGACAGGGCAATTCCAATGAGCAGTTCTTC. This sequence encodes CASSSAGGQGNSNEQFF. Full variable domain (missing parts from reference TRBV5-1 and TRBJ2-1): KAGVTQTPRYLIKTRGQQVTLSCSPISGHRSVSWYQQTPGQGLQFLFEYFSETQRNKGNFPGRFSGRQFSNSRSEMNVSTLELGDSALYLCASSSAGGQGNSNEQFFGPGTRLTVL.

The V gene is TRBV27, the J gene TRBJ1-5, with 8 bases aligning to TRBD1. Germline loops: CDR1 MNHEY, CDR2 SMNVEV (reference sequence). The CDR3 runs to 16 residues. The junction had 8 bases not matched to a gene; V was cut back by 7 bases and J by 0 bases. The CDR3 nucleotides read TGTGCCAGCAAGGGGACAGGACTGAATAGCAATCAGCCCCAGCATTTT. Encoded protein: CASKGTGLNSNQPQHF.

The J gene is TRBJ2-1, the V gene TRBV9; 10 nucleotides align to TRBD2. The trim removed 4 bases at V and 4 bases at J, leaving 8 bases unmatched. The CDR3 extends over 16 amino acids. Germline V gene lookup returns CDR1 SGDLS and CDR2 YYNGEE. The CDR3 loop reads CASSKTGLADYNEQFF. The DNA for the CDR3 is TGTGCCAGCAGCAAGACCGGACTAGCGGATTACAATGAGCAGTTCTTC.

The rearrangement joins TRBV11-3 to TRBJ2-5; no clear D gene. The germline CDR1 and CDR2 sequences are SGHNT and YENEEA. The CDR3 covers 13 residues. Trimming took 5 bases from V and 2 from J, leaving 9 bases between them. The CDR3 spells CASSPSEQETQYF. In DNA form, the CDR3 reads TGTGCCAGCAGCCCTTCGGAGCAAGAGACCCAGTACTTC.

The chain is built from TRBV4-3 and TRBJ2-2; TRBD1 might be the D (5 bases). CDR1 and CDR2 (germline): LGHNA, YSLEER. This CDR3 is built from 15 residues. V lost 2 bases and J 7 bases, leaving 14 bases between the germline ends. The CDR3 DNA reads TGCGCCAGCAGCCAAAGGGGCAGGGCGGACGGGGAGCTGTTTTTT. Translation: CASSQRGRADGELFF.

In nucleotides, the CDR3 is TGTGCCAGCAGCTATCGGAGGACAGGGTATCAGCCCCAGCATTTT. Translated: CASSYRRTGYQPQHF. The chain uses TRBV7-8 and TRBJ1-5; 8 nucleotides match TRBD1. J was trimmed by 5 bases and V by 4 bases; bases with no gene match: 7. Per the germline V gene, CDR1 is SGHVS and CDR2 is FQNEAQ. CDR3 length: 15 amino acids.

By sample fraction, this clone is medium-sized. The V and J genes are TRBV14 and TRBJ2-1; 8 bases line up with TRBD2. Germline V gene sequence: CDR1 SGHDN, CDR2 FVKESK. The length of the CDR3 is 13 residues. V dropped 4 bases and J dropped 9; count of bases not matched to a gene: 5. In DNA, the CDR3 is TGTGCCAGCAGCCGACAGGCGGGAGGTGAGCAGTTCTTC. This encodes CASSRQAGGEQFF.

This clone was seen a handful of times. The gene calls are TRBV14 and TRBJ1-1, with D tentatively TRBD1 (6 bases). V was shortened by 4 bases and J by 0 bases, with 24 bases between the two germline ends. CDR3 length: 19 amino acids. CDR1 SGHDN and CDR2 FVKESK come from the germline V gene. The CDR3 reads CASSRGGALLSKMNTEAFF. The CDR3, as DNA: TGTGCCAGCAGCCGGGGGGGCGCCTTGCTGTCCAAAATGAACACTGAAGCTTTCTTT.

The chain is built from TRBV10-3 and TRBJ1-2; 8 bases are a match to TRBD1. Germline assignment: CDR1 ENHRY and CDR2 SYGVKD. The V segment lost 11 bases and the J segment 0 bases; nucleotides outside the gene matches: 5. The CDR3 runs to 13 residues. The CDR3 DNA is TGTGCCGTTCAGACAGGGGCTAACTATGGCTACACCTTC. Translated, it gives CAVQTGANYGYTF.